Below are 28 T cell receptor beta chains sequenced from a single sample in a study of T cells in narcolepsy. Method: immunoSEQ multiplex PCR; TCRdb's copy keeps in-frame clones and lacks some. This repertoire shows about 41,000 clones, 88% found once; its top ten account for less than 1.5%. The sequenced sample consisted of CD45RA- memory CD4+ T cells from PBMCs. These receptors all come from a human donor with narcolepsy.

The chain carries TRBV19 and TRBJ1-4; no definite D call. CDR1 LNHDA and CDR2 SQIVND come from the germline V gene (reference sequence). Between the trimmed V and J ends, which lost 9 bases and 0 bases, there was a span of 17 bases. The CDR3 is made up of 16 amino acids. CDR3 DNA sequence: TGTGCCAGCAATAGGTCCCCCAAGGCAACTAATGAAAAACTGTTTTTT. This sequence encodes CASNRSPKATNEKLFF.

This chain links TRBV11-3 with TRBJ1-2; D is unclear. CDR1 is SGHNT, CDR2 YENEEA, per germline. This CDR3 is built from 14 residues. Trimming cost V 3 bases and J 4 bases, with 12 bases left between them. The CDR3 DNA sequence: TGTGCCAGCAGCTTTAGCCAGGACGGCTATGGCTACACCTTC. This translates into CASSFSQDGYGYTF.

The chain is built from TRBV5-1 and TRBJ1-1, with D perhaps matching TRBD1 (5 bases). V shed 4 bases and J shed 4 bases, with 17 bases lying between them. The CDR3 totals 15 residues. The germline V gene has CDR1 SGHRS and CDR2 YFSETQ. As DNA, the CDR3 is TGCGCCAGCAGCGAGGGCAGGGCTGGTGGCACTGAAGCTTTCTTT. This gives the protein CASSEGRAGGTEAFF.

This clone occurred a few times. This chain links TRBV5-1 with TRBJ1-3; D might be TRBD1 (5 bases). Germline V gives CDR1 SGHRS, CDR2 YFSETQ. The V end lost 5 bases, the J end lost 9 bases, and 18 bases lay between the germline ends. The CDR3 totals 14 residues. CDR3 nucleotides: TGCGCCAGCAGAGGGGTCTTAGGGACGGGCACCATATATTTT. This encodes CASRGVLGTGTIYF.

V and J are TRBV2 and TRBJ1-1; D gene unclear. Germline assignment: CDR1 SNHLY and CDR2 FYNNEI. Trimming shortened V by 6 bases and J by 1 base, and 9 bases separated the two germline ends. The CDR3 loop spans 13 amino acids. The CDR3 DNA reads TGTGCCAGCAGGGGAAGTCAGAACACTGAAGCTTTCTTT. Its protein product is CASRGSQNTEAFF.

The chain recombines TRBV5-1 with TRBJ2-2, with no clear D. V was trimmed by 0 bases and J by 0 bases, leaving 9 bases between them. This CDR3 has 16 residues. Germline CDR1 is SGHRS and CDR2 is YFSETQ. The CDR3 coding sequence is TGCGCCAGCAGCTTGGTCCCCGGCGCGAACACCGGGGAGCTGTTTTTT. Translated: CASSLVPGANTGELFF.

The CDR3 DNA follows: TGCGCCAGCAGCCCCGGGACGTACCAGAATGAGCAGTTCTTC. Protein: CASSPGTYQNEQFF. V usage is TRBV5-1 and J usage is TRBJ2-1; D could derive from TRBD1 or TRBD2 (5 bases each). This CDR3 is built from 14 residues. Germline values: CDR1 SGHRS, CDR2 YFSETQ. V gave up 4 bases and J gave up 7 bases, with 15 bases separating them. The variable domain in full, with the rest retrieved from reference TRBV5-1 and TRBJ2-1, is KAGVTQTPRYLIKTRGQQVTLSCSPISGHRSVSWYQQTPGQGLQFLFEYFSETQRNKGNFPGRFSGRQFSNSRSEMNVSTLELGDSALYLCASSPGTYQNEQFFGPGTRLTVL.

This chain joins TRBV11-1 and TRBJ1-3; no firm D call. There are 15 residues in the CDR3. Trimming removed 6 bases from V and 8 bases from J, with 20 bases in between. The germline V gene encodes CDR1 SGHAT and CDR2 FQDESV (reference sequence). CDR3 nucleotides: TGTGCCAGCAGAAGGTCGACCATCTTAAGGGACACCATATATTTT. Its translation is CASRRSTILRDTIYF. Full variable domain (rest looked up from reference TRBV11-1 and TRBJ1-3): EAEVAQSPRYKITEKSQAVAFWCDPISGHATLYWYRQILGQGPELLVQFQDESVVDDSQLPKDRFSAERLKGVDSTLKIQPAELGDSAMYLCASRRSTILRDTIYFGEGSWLTVV.

The chain has TRBV18 and TRBJ2-3, with D hard to call. CDR1 and CDR2 from the germline V gene are KGHSH and LQKENI. V was pared by 2 bases and J by 4 bases, with 13 bases between. This CDR3 has 15 amino acids. CDR3 amino acids: CASSPSLIESDTQYF. The DNA of the CDR3 is TGTGCCAGCTCACCATCGCTCATCGAATCAGATACGCAGTATTTT. Variable domain in full (rest from reference TRBV18 and TRBJ2-3): NAGVMQNPRHLVRRRGQEARLRCSPMKGHSHVYWYRQLPEEGLKFMVYLQKENIIDESGMPKERFSAEFPKEGPSILRIQQVVRGDSAAYFCASSPSLIESDTQYFGPGTRLTVL.

The chain couples TRBV13 to TRBJ2-5, with 8 bases aligning to TRBD1. Losses at the gene ends were 5 bases for V and 1 base for J; bases not matched to a gene: 9. This CDR3 is 16 amino acids long. The germline CDR1 and CDR2 sequences are PRHDT and FYEKMQ (reference sequence). For the CDR3, the DNA is TGTGCCAGCAGCGTAAAAACAGGGGGGTTCCAAGAGACCCAGTACTTC. This encodes CASSVKTGGFQETQYF.

This clone was observed once. The J gene is TRBJ1-2, the V gene TRBV6-5; no definite D call. Trimming shortened V by 8 bases and J by 4 bases, and 14 bases separated the two germline ends. Germline CDR1 reads MNHEY; CDR2 reads SVGAGI. The CDR3 is made up of 13 amino acids. This CDR3 is CASCVEETYGYTF. CDR3 nucleotide sequence: TGTGCCAGCTGTGTAGAGGAGACCTATGGCTACACCTTC.

This clone was detected only a few times. The V call is TRBV7-8, the J call TRBJ1-1; no clear D. This CDR3 region has 12 residues. CDR1 is SGHVS, CDR2 FQNEAQ, per germline. Between the trimmed V and J ends, which lost 5 bases and 5 bases, there was a span of 9 bases. CDR3 DNA: TGTGCCAGCAGCCCACCGGTAACTGAAGCTTTCTTT. Translated, it gives CASSPPVTEAFF.

The chain recombines TRBV29-1 with TRBJ2-7, with 7 bases fitting TRBD1. This CDR3 has 12 amino acids. The V and J ends lost 4 bases and 2 bases, in that order; junction bases with no gene match: 2. Germline values: CDR1 SQVTM, CDR2 ANQGSEA. CDR3 region: CSVGGTAYEQYF. Written as DNA, the CDR3 is TGCAGCGTTGGGGGGACAGCCTACGAGCAGTACTTC.

In the case of this clone: An end of the junction does not agree with germline; a read error may underlie this. The gene calls are TRBV5-4 and TRBJ2-1; 12 bases match TRBD2. The CDR3 extends over 14 amino acids. CDR1 and CDR2 (germline): SGHNT, YYREEE (reference sequence). CDR3 nucleotide sequence: TGTGCCAGCAGCTTTTCGGCTAGCGGGAGGGCCAGGGTCTTC. Protein sequence: CASSFSASGRARVF. Full variable domain (rest looked up from reference TRBV5-4 and TRBJ2-1): ETGVTQSPTHLIKTRGQQVTLRCSSQSGHNTVSWYQQALGQGPQFIFQYYREEENGRGNFPPRFSGLQFPNYSSELNVNALELDDSALYLCASSFSASGRARVFGPGTRLTVL.

The chain recombines TRBV27 with TRBJ2-3; TRBD2 agrees at 15 bases. The CDR3 contains 18 residues. Germline CDR1 is MNHEY and CDR2 is SMNVEV (reference sequence). The J segment lost 0 bases and the V segment lost 3 bases, leaving 4 bases of the junction unmatched. CDR3 sequence reads: CASSFLGLAGGSTDTQYF. In nucleotides, the CDR3 is TGTGCCAGCAGTTTCTTGGGACTAGCGGGAGGCAGCACAGATACGCAGTATTTT.

The rearrangement joins TRBV30 to TRBJ1-4; D remains ambiguous. The CDR3 is 13 residues long. Germline V gives CDR1 GTSNPN, CDR2 SVGIG (reference sequence). V dropped 4 bases and J dropped 4 bases, with 10 bases sitting between them. The CDR3: CAWNNGNNEKLFF. CDR3 in DNA: TGTGCCTGGAATAACGGGAATAATGAAAAACTGTTTTTT.

This chain connects TRBV7-2 to TRBJ2-1, with 14 nucleotides matching TRBD2. The trim removed 3 bases at V and 8 bases at J, leaving 6 bases unmatched. The germline V gene has CDR1 SGHTA and CDR2 FQGNSA. The CDR3 consists of 16 residues. This chain's CDR3 is CASSFSVTSGRDEQFF. The CDR3 region has the DNA TGTGCCAGCAGCTTTTCAGTGACTAGCGGGAGGGATGAGCAGTTCTTC.

This clone was seen once. The chain links TRBV6-5 to TRBJ2-3; TRBD2 agrees at 12 bases. The CDR3 length is 14 residues. Per germline, CDR1 MNHEY and CDR2 SVGAGI. Germline trimming cut 7 bases from V and 3 bases from J; bases unmatched to any gene: 2. CDR3 DNA sequence: TGTGCCAGCACCGGACTAGCGGGGACAGATACGCAGTATTTT. Its protein product is CASTGLAGTDTQYF.

The chain has TRBV5-7 and TRBJ1-2, with a possible D match to TRBD1 (5 bases). TRBV5-7 is an ORF; its function is uncertain. The V end lost 0 bases, the J end lost 8 bases, and 14 bases lay between the germline ends. This CDR3 spans 14 amino acids. Here the CDR3 DNA reads TGTGCCAGCAGCTTGGTGGGCGGGGCCGACGGCTACACCTTC. It translates to CASSLVGGADGYTF.

The V and J genes are TRBV7-9 and TRBJ2-3; D unclear. Trimming took off 0 bases at V and 3 bases at J, with 7 bases between the two ends. The CDR3 sequence is 14 residues long. Per germline, CDR1 SEHNR and CDR2 FQNEAQ (reference sequence). This CDR3 is CASSLASSTDTQYF. The CDR3 nucleotides are TGTGCCAGCAGCTTAGCTTCCTCTACAGATACGCAGTATTTT.

The chain has TRBV19 and TRBJ2-1, with 7 bases aligning to TRBD1. Germline lookup yields CDR1 LNHDA and CDR2 SQIVND (reference sequence). The CDR3 loop spans 14 amino acids. The ends lost 10 bases at V and 0 bases at J; junction bases unmatched: 6. CDR3: CATARDSSYNEQFF. As DNA, the CDR3 is TGTGCCACCGCACGGGACAGCTCCTACAATGAGCAGTTCTTC.

A single count supports this clone. The chain recombines TRBV7-3 with TRBJ2-2; D might be TRBD2 (6 bases). The CDR3 totals 15 residues. The germline V and J ends were trimmed by 5 bases and 3 bases, with 13 bases remaining between them. CDR1 is SGHTA and CDR2 is FQGTGA in the germline V gene. This CDR3 is CASSNVGGDTGELFF. CDR3 in DNA: TGTGCCAGCAGCAACGTAGGCGGGGACACCGGGGAGCTGTTTTTT.

V gene TRBV7-6 combines with J gene TRBJ2-1, with D unresolved. The germline V gene has CDR1 SGHVS and CDR2 FNYEAQ. V shed 4 bases and J shed 1 base, with 11 bases lying between them. CDR3 length equals 15 residues. The CDR3 is CASSSDVTSYNEQFF. CDR3 nucleotides: TGTGCCAGCAGCTCGGACGTGACGTCCTACAATGAGCAGTTCTTC.

V gene TRBV27 combines with J gene TRBJ1-2; 8 bases agree with TRBD1. Germline V CDR1 and CDR2: MNHEY, SMNVEV (reference sequence). The CDR3 contains 13 residues. V lost 5 bases to trimming and J lost 4 bases; unmatched junction nucleotides: 3. DNA of the CDR3: TGTGCCAGCAGTAAGGACAGGGTCTATGGCTACACCTTC. Encoded protein: CASSKDRVYGYTF.

The chain combines TRBV5-6 with TRBJ2-6; 9 bases fit TRBD1. J lost 3 bases, V lost 6 bases, and 10 bases had no gene match. Germline CDR1 reads SGHDT; CDR2 reads YYEEEE. The CDR3 totals 17 residues. The CDR3 DNA reads TGTGCCAGCATGACGGCGACAGGGGGAATTGGGGCCAACGTCCTGACTTTC. Translating gives CASMTATGGIGANVLTF. Combining the CDR3 with reference TRBV5-6 and TRBJ2-6 gives the whole variable domain DAGVTQSPTHLIKTRGQQVTLRCSPKSGHDTVSWYQQALGQGPQFIFQYYEEEERQRGNFPDRFSGHQFPNYSSELNVNALLLGDSALYLCASMTATGGIGANVLTFGAGSRLTVL.

This chain links TRBV7-2 with TRBJ1-4, with TRBD1 matching 9 bases. Germline V gives CDR1 SGHTA, CDR2 FQGNSA. The CDR3 contains 13 residues. The V and J ends lost 4 bases and 10 bases, in that order; junction bases with no gene match: 4. CDR3 in amino acids: CASSYPQGAKLFF. The CDR3 region has the DNA TGTGCCAGCAGCTACCCACAGGGGGCAAAACTGTTTTTT.

The genes are TRBV5-4 and TRBJ2-5, with D possibly TRBD1 on 6 matching bases. Germline lookup yields CDR1 SGHNT and CDR2 YYREEE (reference sequence). This CDR3 has 17 residues. With 4 bases removed from V and 7 bases from J, the gap between germline ends came to 26 bases. The CDR3 loop reads CASSRSSMGFPRGTQYF. The CDR3 bases are TGTGCCAGCAGCCGCTCCTCGATGGGGTTCCCCAGGGGGACCCAGTACTTC.

This clone has just a few counts. The V call is TRBV5-6, the J call TRBJ2-3, with TRBD2 as a possible D gene (5 bases). V was pared by 5 bases and J by 9 bases, with 22 bases between. In germline, CDR1 is SGHDT, CDR2 YYEEEE. The CDR3 has 15 amino acids. The CDR3 spells CASSSERQPLGTQYF. The CDR3 bases are TGTGCCAGCAGTTCGGAGCGGCAGCCTTTGGGGACGCAGTATTTT.